The 14 T cell receptor beta chains below all came from one sample that was sequenced in a study of cytomegalovirus exposure and HLA in healthy donors (dated by TCRdb to about 2017). Library preparation used the immunoSEQ multiplex PCR assay. A mixture of 60 forward primers for TCR Vbeta segments and 13 reverse primers for TCR Jbeta segments was used in the multiplex PCR. TCRdb's version of the immuneACCESS table is confined to in-frame rearrangements and falls short of the full clone set. An unresolved V gene accounts for under half of the shortfall where checked; the remainder is of unknown origin. This sample has over 65,000 clones in its table, and 67% of those were observed once. Less than 8% of the sample comes from the top ten. Sequenced: PBMCs. Receptors were obtained from a woman in her 50s in good health and CMV-seropositive.

In DNA, the CDR3 is TGTGCCAGCAGCTTAGAACAGGGGTGGAACACTGAAGCTTTCTTT. It specifies CASSLEQGWNTEAFF. The chain has TRBV7-6 and TRBJ1-1, with 7 nucleotides matching TRBD1. Germline V gene data show CDR1 as SGHVS and CDR2 as FNYEAQ. V lost 1 base, J lost 1 base, and 3 bases stayed unmatched. This CDR3 has 15 residues.

About this clone: A read error may account for a junction end that differs from germline. CDR3 DNA: TGTGCCAGCGGGACAGTTAGCATCGGCCGTAACTTC. Protein product: CASGTVSIGRNF. J is TRBJ2-7 and V is TRBV10-3; a weak D match, TRBD1 (7 bases). The germline CDR1 and CDR2 sequences are ENHRY and SYGVKD. The CDR3 is 12 residues long.

This chain connects TRBV5-1 to TRBJ2-3, with D maybe TRBD2 (5 bases). V was shortened by 4 bases and J by 2 bases, with 11 bases between the two germline ends. CDR3 size: 14 residues. Germline V gives CDR1 SGHRS, CDR2 YFSETQ. The CDR3 spells CASSPDSYTDTQYF. For the CDR3, the DNA is TGCGCCAGCAGCCCGGACTCTTACACAGATACGCAGTATTTT.

The J gene is TRBJ1-1, the V gene TRBV7-9; D uncertain. The CDR3 runs 14 residues. CDR1 is SEHNR and CDR2 is FQNEAQ in the germline V gene (reference sequence). V was trimmed by 5 bases and J by 3 bases, leaving 13 bases between them. CDR3 loop: CASSRSPPDTEAFF. The CDR3, as DNA: TGTGCCAGCAGCAGAAGCCCCCCGGACACTGAAGCTTTCTTT.

This clone has only a few counts. The V call is TRBV7-2, the J call TRBJ2-7; D is unclear. Germline V gene sequence: CDR1 SGHTA, CDR2 FQGNSA. V was clipped by 3 bases and J by 0 bases, with 6 bases between them. The CDR3 consists of 13 residues. CDR3: CASSLPGSYEQYF. CDR3 DNA: TGTGCCAGCAGCTTGCCCGGCTCCTACGAGCAGTACTTC.

The chain has TRBV28 and TRBJ1-2; TRBD1 matches 7 bases. V shed 2 bases, J shed 5 bases, and the junction held 2 bases outside the gene matches. Germline values: CDR1 MDHEN, CDR2 SYDVKM. This CDR3 is built from 13 residues. The CDR3, as DNA: TGTGCCAGCAGTTTAATACAGGGGTATGGCTACACCTTC. It yields the protein CASSLIQGYGYTF.

This sequence joins TRBV27 and TRBJ2-7; the match to TRBD1 covers 10 bases. V lost 4 bases, J lost 5 bases, and 8 bases stayed unmatched. The germline CDR1 and CDR2 sequences are MNHEY and SMNVEV (reference sequence). The CDR3 covers 15 residues. The chain's CDR3 is CASSSPGTGDDEQYF. The CDR3, as DNA: TGTGCCAGCAGTTCGCCCGGGACAGGGGACGACGAGCAGTACTTC.

The CDR3 DNA is TGCAGCGTTTTGAGGGGGAAGGTGAACACTGAAGCTTTCTTT. It is translated as CSVLRGKVNTEAFF. This sequence joins TRBV29-1 and TRBJ1-1, with D possibly being TRBD1 (6 bases). The ends were cut back, 5 bases at V and 0 bases at J, with 13 bases in the middle. The CDR3 extends over 14 amino acids. Germline V CDR1 and CDR2: SQVTM, ANQGSEA.

This chain joins TRBV6-1 and TRBJ2-3; 7 bases map to TRBD1. Germline V CDR1 and CDR2: MNHNS, SASEGT. Unmatched junction bases numbered 8, after V lost 4 bases and J lost 1 base. CDR3 length: 16 residues. The chain's CDR3 is CASSGVAGGGTDTQYF. Here the CDR3 DNA reads TGTGCCAGCAGTGGCGTGGCAGGGGGTGGCACAGATACGCAGTATTTT.

A few counts support this clone. The rearrangement links TRBV11-2 to TRBJ2-5; 9 bases are shared with TRBD1. The junction had 6 bases not matched to a gene; V was cut back by 3 bases and J by 1 base. CDR1 and CDR2 from the germline V gene are SGHAT and FQNNGV. CDR3 size: 16 residues. Written as DNA, the CDR3 is TGTGCCAGCAGCTTCCTCGGGACAGGGCTCCAAGAGACCCAGTACTTC. Protein sequence: CASSFLGTGLQETQYF. Full variable domain (outside the CDR3, taken from reference TRBV11-2 and TRBJ2-5): EAGVAQSPRYKIIEKRQSVAFWCNPISGHATLYWYQQILGQGPKLLIQFQNNGVVDDSQLPKDRFSAERLKGVDSTLKIQPAKLEDSAVYLCASSFLGTGLQETQYFGPGTRLLVL.

This chain links TRBV6-1 with TRBJ1-2; 7 bases agree with TRBD1. J was trimmed by 3 bases and V by 6 bases; bases with no gene match: 1. Per germline, CDR1 MNHNS and CDR2 SASEGT. CDR3 length: 12 amino acids. CDR3 nucleotide sequence: TGTGCCAGCAGCCAGGGGGACTATGGCTACACCTTC. It yields the protein CASSQGDYGYTF.

The chain is built from TRBV6-4 and TRBJ1-6; the match to TRBD1 covers 7 bases. Germline trimming cut 5 bases from V and 7 bases from J; bases unmatched to any gene: 5. The germline CDR1 and CDR2 sequences are MRHNA and SNTAGT. The CDR3 is 14 residues long. CDR3 sequence reads: CASSTGQDNSPLHF. The CDR3, as DNA: TGTGCCAGCAGTACAGGACAGGACAATTCACCCCTCCACTTT.

The gene calls are TRBV9 and TRBJ1-6; 9 positions agree with TRBD1. Unmatched junction bases numbered 9, after V lost 2 bases and J lost 9 bases. CDR1 and CDR2 (germline): SGDLS, YYNGEE. This CDR3 comprises 16 residues. The CDR3 sequence: CASSVSSGQGGSPLHF. CDR3 in DNA: TGTGCCAGCAGCGTGAGTTCGGGACAGGGCGGTTCACCCCTCCACTTT.

This clone was seen a single time. This rearrangement joins TRBV6-5 to TRBJ1-2; D is uncertain. The CDR3 has 14 residues. V lost 2 bases, J lost 4 bases, and 11 bases lay in between. The V gene's germline CDR1 is MNHEY and CDR2 SVGAGI. CDR3 DNA sequence: TGTGCCAGCAGTTACAGGGAGTTGTCCTATGGCTACACCTTC. It yields the protein CASSYRELSYGYTF.